What follows is one TCR beta chain and its context. In germline, CDR1 is MNHNY, CDR2 SVGAGI (reference sequence). The CDR3 totals 13 residues. V lost 1 base to trimming and J lost 0 bases, with 3 bases between them. This table comes from immunoSEQ multiplex PCR, and its TCRdb copy is limited to in-frame clones, with some not included. This sample has around 19,000 clones, with around 80% found just once. These data are taken from a study of control samples from healthy donors and cancer patients. This sequence joins TRBV6-6 and TRBJ1-1; D uncertain. The TCR sequence derives from a man aged 80 or over with head and neck cancer. Sequencing was carried out using PBMCs. CDR3 region: CASSYFLNTEAFF. The DNA of the CDR3 is TGTGCCAGCAGTTACTTTTTGAACACTGAAGCTTTCTTT.